A single sample is the source of the 2 T cell receptor beta chains below, sequenced in a study of T cells after yellow fever vaccination. A single record per CDR3 protein comes from TCRdb applying MiXCR to the 5' RACE reads. The sample has about 220,000 distinct CDR3 sequences; roughly 6.3% are singletons. The sample in question was CD4+ T cells sorted from PBMCs, obtained on the day of the yellow fever booster vaccination. The receptors originated from a man younger than 40 who received the YFV17D yellow fever vaccine.

This clonotype was counted only a few times. The genes are TRBV5-6 and TRBJ1-1; no clear D gene. CDR3 length equals 13 residues. V was cut by 0 bases and J by 7 bases, with 10 bases left in between. In germline, CDR1 is SGHDT, CDR2 YYEEEE. CDR3 nucleotide sequence: TGTGCCAGCAGCTTGGGCAGGTTGGGTGAAGCTTTCTTT. Its protein product is CASSLGRLGEAFF.

This clonotype occurred many times. The chain carries TRBV3-1 and TRBJ2-7; D gene unclear. This CDR3 is 12 amino acids long. In germline, CDR1 is LGHDT, CDR2 YNNKEL (reference sequence). V was cut by 1 base and J by 2 bases, with 3 bases left in between. The DNA of the CDR3 is TGTGCCAGCAGCCAAGTCCCCTACGAGCAGTACTTC. Translating gives CASSQVPYEQYF.